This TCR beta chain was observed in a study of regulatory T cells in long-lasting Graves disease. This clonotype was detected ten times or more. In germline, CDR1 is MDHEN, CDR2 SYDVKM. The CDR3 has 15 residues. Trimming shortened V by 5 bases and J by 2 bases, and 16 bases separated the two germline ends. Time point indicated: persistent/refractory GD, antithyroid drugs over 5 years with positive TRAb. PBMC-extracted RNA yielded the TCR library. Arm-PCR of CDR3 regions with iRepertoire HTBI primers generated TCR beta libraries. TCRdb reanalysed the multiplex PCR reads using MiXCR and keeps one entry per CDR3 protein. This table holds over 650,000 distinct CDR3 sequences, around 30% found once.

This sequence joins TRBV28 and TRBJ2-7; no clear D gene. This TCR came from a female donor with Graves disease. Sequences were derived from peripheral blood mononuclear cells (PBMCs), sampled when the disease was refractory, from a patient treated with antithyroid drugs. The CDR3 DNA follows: TGTGCCAGCAGTCCCACCCTAGGGCAAACCTACGAGCAGTACTTC. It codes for CASSPTLGQTYEQYF. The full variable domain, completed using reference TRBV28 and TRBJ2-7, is DVKVTQSSRYLVKRTGEKVFLECVQDMDHENMFWYRQDPGLGLRLIYFSYDVKMKEKGDIPEGYSVSREKKERFSLILESASTNQTSMYLCASSPTLGQTYEQYFGPGTRLTVT.